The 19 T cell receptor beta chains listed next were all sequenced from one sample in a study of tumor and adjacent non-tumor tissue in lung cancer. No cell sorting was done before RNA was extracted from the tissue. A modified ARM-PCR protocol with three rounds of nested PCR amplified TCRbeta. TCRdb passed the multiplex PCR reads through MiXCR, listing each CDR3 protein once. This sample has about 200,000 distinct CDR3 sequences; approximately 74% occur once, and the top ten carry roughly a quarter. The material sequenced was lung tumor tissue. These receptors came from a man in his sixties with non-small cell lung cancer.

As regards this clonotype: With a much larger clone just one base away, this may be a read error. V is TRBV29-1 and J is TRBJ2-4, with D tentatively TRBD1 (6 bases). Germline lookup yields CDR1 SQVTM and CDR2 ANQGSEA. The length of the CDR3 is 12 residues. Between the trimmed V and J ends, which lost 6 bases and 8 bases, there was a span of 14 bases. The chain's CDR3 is CSVRQVTDIQYF. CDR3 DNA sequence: TGCAGCGTAAGACAGGTTACGGACATTCAGTACTTC.

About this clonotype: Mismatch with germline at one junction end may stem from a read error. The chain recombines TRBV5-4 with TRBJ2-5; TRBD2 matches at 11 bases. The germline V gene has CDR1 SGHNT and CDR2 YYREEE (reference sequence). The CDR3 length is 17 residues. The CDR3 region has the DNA TGTGCCAGCAGCCAGAGCGAAAATAGCGGGAGGGCGGAGACCCAGTATTTC. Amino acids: CASSQSENSGRAETQYF.

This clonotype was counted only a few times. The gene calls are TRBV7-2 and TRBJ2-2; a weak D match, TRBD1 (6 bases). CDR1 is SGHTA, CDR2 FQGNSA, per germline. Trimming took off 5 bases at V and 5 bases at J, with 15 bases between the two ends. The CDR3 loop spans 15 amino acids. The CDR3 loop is CASSRQETLTGELFF. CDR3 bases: TGTGCCAGCAGCCGACAGGAGACCTTGACCGGGGAGCTGTTTTTT.

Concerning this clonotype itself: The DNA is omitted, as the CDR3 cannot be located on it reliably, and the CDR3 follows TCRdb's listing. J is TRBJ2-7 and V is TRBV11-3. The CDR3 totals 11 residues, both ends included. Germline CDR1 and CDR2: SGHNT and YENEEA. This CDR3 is CASNFGNEQYF.

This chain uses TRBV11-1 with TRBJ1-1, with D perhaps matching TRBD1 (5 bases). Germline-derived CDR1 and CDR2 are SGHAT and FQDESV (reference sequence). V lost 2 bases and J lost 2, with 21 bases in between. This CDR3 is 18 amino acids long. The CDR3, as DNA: TGTGCCAGCAGCTTACAGGCCCTACGAGAGGGGAAAAACACTGAAGCTTTCTTT. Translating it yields CASSLQALREGKNTEAFF.

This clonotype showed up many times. The DNA for the CDR3 is TGTGCCAGCAGTCCGGGGGACAGGGGATCCGGGGAGCTGTTTTTT. This translates into CASSPGDRGSGELFF. The chain joins TRBV12-3 or TRBV12-4 to TRBJ2-2, with 10 nucleotides matching TRBD1. The CDR3 has 15 amino acids. Germline trimming cut 5 bases from V and 6 bases from J; bases unmatched to any gene: 6.

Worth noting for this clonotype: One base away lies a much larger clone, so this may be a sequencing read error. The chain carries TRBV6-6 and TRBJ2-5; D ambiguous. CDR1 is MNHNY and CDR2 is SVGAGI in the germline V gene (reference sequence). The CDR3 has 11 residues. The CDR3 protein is CANSYEWAQYF. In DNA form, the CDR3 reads TGTGCCAACAGTTATGAGTGGGCCCAGTACTTC.

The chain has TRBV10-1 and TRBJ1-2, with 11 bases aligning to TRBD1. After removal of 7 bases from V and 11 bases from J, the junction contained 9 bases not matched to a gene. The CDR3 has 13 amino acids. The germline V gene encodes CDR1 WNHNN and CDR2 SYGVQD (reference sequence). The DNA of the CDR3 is TGCGCCAGCAATGACGGACAGGGGGCTGGTTACACCTTC. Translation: CASNDGQGAGYTF.

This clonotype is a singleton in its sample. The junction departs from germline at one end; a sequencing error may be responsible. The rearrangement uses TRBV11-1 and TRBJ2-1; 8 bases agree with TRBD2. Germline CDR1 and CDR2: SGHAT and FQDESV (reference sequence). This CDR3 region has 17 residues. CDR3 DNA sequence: TGTGCCAGCTGCTTATCTCGGCTAGCGGGCGGCAACAACGAGCAGTTCTTC. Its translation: CASCLSRLAGGNNEQFF.

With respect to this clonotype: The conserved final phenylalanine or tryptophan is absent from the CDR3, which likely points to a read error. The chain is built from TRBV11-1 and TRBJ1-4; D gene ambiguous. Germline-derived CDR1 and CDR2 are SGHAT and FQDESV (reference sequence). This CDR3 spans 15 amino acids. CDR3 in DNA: TGTGCTAGCAACCCTCGCCGGGAGGCGTCTGAGAAACTGTTTATT. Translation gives CASNPRREASEKLFI.

The CDR3 region is CASSPGGRSSYEQYF. The CDR3 region has the DNA TGTGCCAGCAGTCCAGGGGGCAGGAGCTCCTACGAGCAGTACTTC. The V and J genes are TRBV11-3 and TRBJ2-7; 8 nucleotides agree with TRBD1. The CDR3 covers 15 residues. The germline V gene encodes CDR1 SGHNT and CDR2 YENEEA. Unmatched junction bases numbered 7, after V lost 6 bases and J lost 0 bases. The full variable domain, rest sourced from reference TRBV11-3 and TRBJ2-7, is EAGVVQSPRYKIIEKKQPVAFWCNPISGHNTLYWYLQNLGQGPELLIRYENEEAVDDSQLPKDRFSAERLKGVDSTLKIQPAELGDSAVYLCASSPGGRSSYEQYFGPGTRLTVT.

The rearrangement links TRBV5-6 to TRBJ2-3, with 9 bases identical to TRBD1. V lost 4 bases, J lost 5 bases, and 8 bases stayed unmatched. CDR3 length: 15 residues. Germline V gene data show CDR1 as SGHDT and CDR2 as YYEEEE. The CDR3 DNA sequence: TGTGCCAGCAGCAGTCGGGACAGGGTAATAGATACGCAGTATTTT. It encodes CASSSRDRVIDTQYF.

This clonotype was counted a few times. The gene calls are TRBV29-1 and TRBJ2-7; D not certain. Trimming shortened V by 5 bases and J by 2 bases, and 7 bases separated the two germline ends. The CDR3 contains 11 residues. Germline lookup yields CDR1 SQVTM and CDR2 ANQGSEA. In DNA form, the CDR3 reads TGCAGCGTTCGGGTTACCTACGAGCAGTACTTC. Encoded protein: CSVRVTYEQYF.

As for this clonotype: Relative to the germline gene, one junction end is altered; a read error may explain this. Here the CDR3 reads CASGLGTLRSGANVLTF. In nucleotides, the CDR3 is TGTGCCAGCGGCTTAGGGACACTACGTTCCGGGGCCAACGTCCTGACTTTC. V is TRBV11-2 and J is TRBJ2-6, with D possibly being TRBD1 (6 bases). CDR3 length equals 17 residues. Germline V CDR1 and CDR2: SGHAT, FQNNGV.

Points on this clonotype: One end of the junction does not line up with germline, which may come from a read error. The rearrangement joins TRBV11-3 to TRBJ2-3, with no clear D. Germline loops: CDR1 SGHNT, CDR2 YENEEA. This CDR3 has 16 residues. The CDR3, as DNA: TGTGCCAGTAGCTTAGTACTTGAAAGGAGTATAGATACGCAGTATTTT. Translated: CASSLVLERSIDTQYF.

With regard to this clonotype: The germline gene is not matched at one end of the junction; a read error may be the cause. The CDR3 loop is CGSSSTGRRATNYGYTF. DNA for the CDR3: TGTGGCAGCAGTTCAACTGGACGGAGAGCGACTAACTATGGCTACACCTTC. This rearrangement joins TRBV6-5 to TRBJ1-2; D not resolved. The CDR3 is 17 residues long. The germline V gene encodes CDR1 MNHEY and CDR2 SVGAGI.

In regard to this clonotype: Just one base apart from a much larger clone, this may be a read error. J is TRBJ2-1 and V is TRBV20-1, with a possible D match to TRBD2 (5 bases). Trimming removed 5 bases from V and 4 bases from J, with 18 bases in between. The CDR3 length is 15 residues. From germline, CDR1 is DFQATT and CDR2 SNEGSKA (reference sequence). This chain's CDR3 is CSAAIDCGQYNEQFF. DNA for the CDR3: TGCAGTGCTGCAATTGACTGCGGGCAGTACAATGAGCAGTTCTTC.

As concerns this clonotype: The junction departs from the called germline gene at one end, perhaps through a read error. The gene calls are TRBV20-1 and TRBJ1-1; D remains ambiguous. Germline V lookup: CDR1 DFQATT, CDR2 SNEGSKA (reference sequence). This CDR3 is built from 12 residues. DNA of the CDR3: TGCAGTACAAAGGTCCGGAACACTGAAGGTTTCTTT. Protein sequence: CSTKVRNTEGFF.

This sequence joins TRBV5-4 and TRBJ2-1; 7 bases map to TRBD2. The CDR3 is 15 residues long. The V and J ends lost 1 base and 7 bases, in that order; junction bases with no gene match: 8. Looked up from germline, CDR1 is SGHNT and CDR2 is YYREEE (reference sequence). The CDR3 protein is CASSLPAGLGNEQFF. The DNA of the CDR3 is TGTGCCAGCAGCTTGCCAGCGGGGTTAGGGAATGAGCAGTTCTTC. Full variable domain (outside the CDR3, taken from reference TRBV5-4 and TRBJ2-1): ETGVTQSPTHLIKTRGQQVTLRCSSQSGHNTVSWYQQALGQGPQFIFQYYREEENGRGNFPPRFSGLQFPNYSSELNVNALELDDSALYLCASSLPAGLGNEQFFGPGTRLTVL.